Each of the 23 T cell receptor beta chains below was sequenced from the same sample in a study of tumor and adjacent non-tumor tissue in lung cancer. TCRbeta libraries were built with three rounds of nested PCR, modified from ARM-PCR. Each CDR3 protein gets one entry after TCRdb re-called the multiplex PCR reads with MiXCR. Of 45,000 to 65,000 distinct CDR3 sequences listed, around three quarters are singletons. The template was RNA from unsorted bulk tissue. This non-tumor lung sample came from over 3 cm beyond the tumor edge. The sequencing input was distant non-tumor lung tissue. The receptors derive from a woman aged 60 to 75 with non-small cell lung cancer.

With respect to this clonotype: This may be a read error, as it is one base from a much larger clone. The CDR3: CASSLVSSGTYNERFF. The CDR3 DNA is TGTGCCAGCAGTTTAGTGTCTAGCGGGACTTACAATGAGCGGTTCTTC. The chain uses TRBV28 and TRBJ2-1; 9 positions agree with TRBD2. This CDR3 comprises 16 residues. The V gene's germline CDR1 is MDHEN and CDR2 SYDVKM.

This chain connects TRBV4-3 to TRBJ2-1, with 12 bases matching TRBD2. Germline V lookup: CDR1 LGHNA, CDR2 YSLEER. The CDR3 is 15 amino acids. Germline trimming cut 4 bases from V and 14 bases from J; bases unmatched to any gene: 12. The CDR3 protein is CASSPSGRAGDEEFF. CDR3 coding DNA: TGCGCCAGCAGCCCTAGCGGGAGGGCTGGCGATGAAGAGTTCTTC.

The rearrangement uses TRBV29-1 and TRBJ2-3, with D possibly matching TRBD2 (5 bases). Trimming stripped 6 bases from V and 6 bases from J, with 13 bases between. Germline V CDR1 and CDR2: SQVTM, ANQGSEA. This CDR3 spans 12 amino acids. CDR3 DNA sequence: TGCAGCGTGACTATGTCGACCGATACGCAGTATTTT. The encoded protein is CSVTMSTDTQYF.

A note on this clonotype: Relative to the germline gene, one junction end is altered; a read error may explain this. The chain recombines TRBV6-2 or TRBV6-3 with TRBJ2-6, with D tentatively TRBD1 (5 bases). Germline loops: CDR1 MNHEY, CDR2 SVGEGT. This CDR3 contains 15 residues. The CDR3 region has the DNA TGTGCCAGCAGTTACACCGGCTATGGGGCCAACGTCCTGAATTTC. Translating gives CASSYTGYGANVLNF.

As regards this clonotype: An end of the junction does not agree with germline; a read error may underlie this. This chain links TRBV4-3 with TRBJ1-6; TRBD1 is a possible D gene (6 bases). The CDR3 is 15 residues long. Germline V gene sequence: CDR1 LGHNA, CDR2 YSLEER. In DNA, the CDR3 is TGCGCCAGCAGCCAGCGAAAGGGGGACAATTCACCCCTCTACTTT. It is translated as CASSQRKGDNSPLYF.

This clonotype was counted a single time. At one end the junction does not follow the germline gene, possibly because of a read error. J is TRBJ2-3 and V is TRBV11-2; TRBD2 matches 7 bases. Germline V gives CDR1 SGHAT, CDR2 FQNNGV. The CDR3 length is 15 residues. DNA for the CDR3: TGTGTCAGCTGCTTAAGGAACGGGAGGACAGATACGCAGTATTTT. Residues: CVSCLRNGRTDTQYF.

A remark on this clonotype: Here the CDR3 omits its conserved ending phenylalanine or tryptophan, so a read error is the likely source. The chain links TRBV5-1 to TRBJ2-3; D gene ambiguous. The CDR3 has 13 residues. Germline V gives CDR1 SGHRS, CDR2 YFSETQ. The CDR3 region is CTSSLEFGDTQYL. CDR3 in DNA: TGTACCAGCAGCTTGGAATTTGGGGATACGCAGTATTTA.

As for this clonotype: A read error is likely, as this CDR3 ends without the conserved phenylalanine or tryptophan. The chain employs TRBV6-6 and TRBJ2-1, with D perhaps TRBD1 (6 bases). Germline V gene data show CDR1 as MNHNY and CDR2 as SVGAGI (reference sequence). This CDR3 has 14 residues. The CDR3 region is CVSSYFLYRDEQFL. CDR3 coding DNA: TGTGTCAGCAGTTACTTCCTTTACAGGGATGAGCAGTTCCTC.

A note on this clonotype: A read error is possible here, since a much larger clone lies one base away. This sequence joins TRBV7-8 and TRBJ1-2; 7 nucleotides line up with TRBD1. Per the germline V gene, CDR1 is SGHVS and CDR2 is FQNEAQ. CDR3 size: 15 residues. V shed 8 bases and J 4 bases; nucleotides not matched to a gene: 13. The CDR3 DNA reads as TGTGCCAGCTCCTCATCGGGACAGACCCTCTATGGCTACACCTTC. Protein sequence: CASSSSGQTLYGYTF.

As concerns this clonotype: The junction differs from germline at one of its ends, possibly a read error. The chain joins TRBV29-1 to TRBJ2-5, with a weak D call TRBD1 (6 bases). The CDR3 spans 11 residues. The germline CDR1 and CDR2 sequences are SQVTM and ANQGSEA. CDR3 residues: CRVFQGETQYF. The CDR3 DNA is TGTAGAGTTTTTCAGGGGGAGACCCAGTACTTC.

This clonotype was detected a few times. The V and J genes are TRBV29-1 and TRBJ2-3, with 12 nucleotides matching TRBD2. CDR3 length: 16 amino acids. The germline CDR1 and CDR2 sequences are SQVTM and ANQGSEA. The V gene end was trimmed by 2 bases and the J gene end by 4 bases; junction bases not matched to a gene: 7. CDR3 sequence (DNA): TGCAGCGTTGAATCGCCTAGCGGGGGGGCCCCAGATACGCAGTATTTT. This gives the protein CSVESPSGGAPDTQYF.

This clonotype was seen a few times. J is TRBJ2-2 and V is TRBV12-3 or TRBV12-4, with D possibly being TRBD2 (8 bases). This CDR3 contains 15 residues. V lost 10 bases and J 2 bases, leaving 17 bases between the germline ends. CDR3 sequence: CANRGGGHNTGELFF. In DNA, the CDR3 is TGTGCCAACAGGGGCGGGGGGCATAACACCGGGGAGCTGTTTTTT.

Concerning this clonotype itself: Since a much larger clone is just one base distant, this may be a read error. The CDR3 reads CANSSHSPLHF. The CDR3 nucleotides are TGTGCCAACAGCAGCCATTCACCCCTCCACTTT. V is TRBV28 and J is TRBJ1-6, with D unclear. Germline CDR1 is MDHEN and CDR2 is SYDVKM. Trimming pared 10 bases from V and 8 bases from J, leaving 9 bases between. The CDR3 sequence is 11 residues long.

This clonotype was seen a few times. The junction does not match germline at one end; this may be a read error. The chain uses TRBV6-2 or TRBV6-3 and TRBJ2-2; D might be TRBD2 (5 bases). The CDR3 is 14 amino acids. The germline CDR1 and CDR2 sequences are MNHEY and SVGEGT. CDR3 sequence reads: CASSYEGDTGELFF. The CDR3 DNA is TGTGCAAGCAGTTATGAGGGCGACACCGGGGAGCTGTTTTTT.

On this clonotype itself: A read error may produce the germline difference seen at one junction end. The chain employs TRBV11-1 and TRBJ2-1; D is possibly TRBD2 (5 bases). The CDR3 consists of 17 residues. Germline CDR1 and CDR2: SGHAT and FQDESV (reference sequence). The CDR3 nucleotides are TGTGCTAGCAGTCGGGGTTTCGGAGCAAGCTCCTACAATGAGCAGTTCTTC. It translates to CASSRGFGASSYNEQFF.

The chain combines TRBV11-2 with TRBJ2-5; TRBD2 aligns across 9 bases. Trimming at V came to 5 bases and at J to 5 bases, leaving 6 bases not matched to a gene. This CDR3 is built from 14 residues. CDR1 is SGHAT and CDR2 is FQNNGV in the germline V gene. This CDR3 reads CASSPFTSGETQYF. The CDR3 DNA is TGTGCCAGCAGCCCATTTACTAGCGGGGAGACCCAGTACTTC.

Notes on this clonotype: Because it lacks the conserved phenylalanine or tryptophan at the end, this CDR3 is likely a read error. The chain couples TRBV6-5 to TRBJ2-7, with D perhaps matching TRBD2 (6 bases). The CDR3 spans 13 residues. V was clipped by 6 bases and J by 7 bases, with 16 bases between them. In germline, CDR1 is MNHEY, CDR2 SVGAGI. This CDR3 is CASSPGLAGEQYL. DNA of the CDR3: TGTGCCAGCAGCCCCGGGTTGGCGGGGGAGCAGTACCTC.

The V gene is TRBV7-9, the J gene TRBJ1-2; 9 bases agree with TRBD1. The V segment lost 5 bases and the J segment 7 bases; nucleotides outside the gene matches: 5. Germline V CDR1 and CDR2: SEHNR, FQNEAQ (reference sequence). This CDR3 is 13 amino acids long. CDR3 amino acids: CASSPTGGTGYTF. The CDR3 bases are TGTGCCAGCAGCCCTACAGGGGGCACTGGCTACACCTTC.

The CDR3 nucleotides are TGCAGCATTGGCGACGGGGCGGGTGAGCAGTTCTTC. Amino acids: CSIGDGAGEQFF. This sequence joins TRBV29-1 and TRBJ2-1; tentatively, D is TRBD1 or TRBD2 (5 bases each). CDR3 length: 12 amino acids. Trimming took 8 bases from V and 9 from J, leaving 17 bases between them. From germline, CDR1 is SQVTM and CDR2 ANQGSEA.

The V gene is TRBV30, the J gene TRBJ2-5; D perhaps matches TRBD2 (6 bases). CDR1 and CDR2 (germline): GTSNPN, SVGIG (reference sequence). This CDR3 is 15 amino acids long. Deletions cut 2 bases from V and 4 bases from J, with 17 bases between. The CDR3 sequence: CAWSCGTRYRETQYF. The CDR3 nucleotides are TGTGCCTGGAGTTGCGGGACTCGGTACCGAGAGACCCAGTACTTC.

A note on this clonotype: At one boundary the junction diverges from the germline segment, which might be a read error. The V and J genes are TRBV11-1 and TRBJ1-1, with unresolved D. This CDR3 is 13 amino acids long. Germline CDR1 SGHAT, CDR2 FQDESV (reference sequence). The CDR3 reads CASSRLCGADAFF. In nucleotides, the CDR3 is TGTGCCAGCAGCCGATTGTGCGGTGCTGATGCTTTCTTT.

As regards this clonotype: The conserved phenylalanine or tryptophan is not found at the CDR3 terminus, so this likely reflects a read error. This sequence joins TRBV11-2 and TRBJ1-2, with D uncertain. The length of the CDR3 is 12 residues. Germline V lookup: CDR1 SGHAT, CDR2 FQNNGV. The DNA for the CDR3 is TGCACCAGCAGCTTAGGTTCGGGAGTCTACACCATC. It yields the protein CTSSLGSGVYTI.

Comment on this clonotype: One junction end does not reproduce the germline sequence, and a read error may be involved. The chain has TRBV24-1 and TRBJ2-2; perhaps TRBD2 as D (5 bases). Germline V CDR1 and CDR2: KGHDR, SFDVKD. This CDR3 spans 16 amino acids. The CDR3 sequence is CVTSNQTLFGIGELFF. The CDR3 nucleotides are TGTGTCACCAGTAACCAAACACTCTTCGGGATCGGGGAGCTGTTTTTT.